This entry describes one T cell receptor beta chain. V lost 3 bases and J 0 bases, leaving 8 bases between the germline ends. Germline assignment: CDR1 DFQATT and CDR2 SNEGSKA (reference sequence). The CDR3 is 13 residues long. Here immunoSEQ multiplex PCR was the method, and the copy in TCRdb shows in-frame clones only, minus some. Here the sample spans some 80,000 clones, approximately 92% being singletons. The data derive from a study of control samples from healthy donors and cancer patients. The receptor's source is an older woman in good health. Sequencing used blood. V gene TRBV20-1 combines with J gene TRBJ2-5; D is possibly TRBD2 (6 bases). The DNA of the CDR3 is TGCAGTGCTAGTGCGGGGTACCAAGAGACCCAGTACTTC. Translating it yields CSASAGYQETQYF.